This entry lists 13 T cell receptor beta chains sequenced from one sample in a study of T cells in Graves' hyperthyroidism and ophthalmopathy. The source material, RNA transcripts, was used to amplify TCR beta CDR3 regions. When the TCR CDR3 underwent first-round RT-PCR, the HTBI primer set was used. Each CDR3 protein is one row after TCRdb ran MiXCR on the multiplex PCR reads. The data hold about 380,000 distinct CDR3 sequences, with more than 11% observed a single time. The material sequenced was blood. All receptors derive from a woman aged 60-70 years with Graves' hyperthyroidism.

This clonotype was counted at least ten times. This chain's CDR3 is CASSAGRNNEQFF. DNA for the CDR3: TGTGCCAGCAGCGCGGGCCGGAACAATGAGCAGTTCTTC. V gene TRBV3-1 combines with J gene TRBJ2-1; perhaps TRBD2 as D (5 bases). CDR3 size: 13 residues. The germline V gene has CDR1 LGHDT and CDR2 YNNKEL (reference sequence). Trimming left V 5 bases short and J 5 bases short, with 10 bases between.

This clonotype was found a few times. This could be a read error, since a much larger clone is one nucleotide away. The genes are TRBV27 and TRBJ2-2; 8 bases line up with TRBD1. V trimming: 4 bases; J trimming: 4 bases; junction bases outside the gene matches: 11. The germline gives CDR1 MNHEY, CDR2 SMNVEV (reference sequence). The CDR3 has 17 residues. The CDR3 reads CASSSKATGVSTGELFF. The CDR3 DNA follows: TGTGCCAGCAGTTCCAAGGCGACAGGGGTGAGCACCGGGGAGCTGTTTTTT.

At least ten counts were recorded for this clonotype. V is TRBV5-1 and J is TRBJ2-7, with D possibly being TRBD2 (6 bases). The germline V gene has CDR1 SGHRS and CDR2 YFSETQ. This CDR3 has 14 amino acids. The ends were cut back, 3 bases at V and 3 bases at J, with 13 bases in the middle. The CDR3 nucleotides read TGCGCCAGCAGCTCGGGGCGGGAAGTCTACGAGCAGTACTTC. Amino acids: CASSSGREVYEQYF. The full variable domain, its missing parts supplied by reference TRBV5-1 and TRBJ2-7, is KAGVTQTPRYLIKTRGQQVTLSCSPISGHRSVSWYQQTPGQGLQFLFEYFSETQRNKGNFPGRFSGRQFSNSRSEMNVSTLELGDSALYLCASSSGREVYEQYFGPGTRLTVT.

The V call is TRBV4-1, the J call TRBJ2-5; 11 nucleotides agree with TRBD2. This CDR3 is built from 15 residues. V was pared by 4 bases and J by 5 bases, with 6 bases of the junction left unmatched. Germline-derived CDR1 and CDR2 are MGHRA and YSYEKL. The CDR3 DNA reads TGCGCCAGCAGCCGTAGCGGGAGGGCCCTCGAGACCCAGTACTTC. This codes for CASSRSGRALETQYF.

This clonotype was counted between two and nine times. The J gene is TRBJ1-4, the V gene TRBV5-4; D is perhaps TRBD1 (5 bases). V lost 3 bases and J lost 8, with 17 bases in between. The CDR3 spans 15 residues. Germline values: CDR1 SGHNT, CDR2 YYREEE (reference sequence). As DNA, the CDR3 is TGTGCCAGCAGCTCGTCGAGGACACAAGCGGAAAAACTGTTTTTT. It encodes CASSSSRTQAEKLFF.

This clonotype has a count of ten or more. The V gene is TRBV4-1, the J gene TRBJ2-7, with 7 bases lining up with TRBD1. Germline-derived CDR1 and CDR2 are MGHRA and YSYEKL. This CDR3 is 14 amino acids long. V was clipped by 9 bases and J by 1 base; unmatched bases: 9. The CDR3 sequence: CASQDVGQSYEQYF. DNA of the CDR3: TGCGCCAGTCAGGACGTGGGACAGTCCTACGAGCAGTACTTC.

This clonotype has only a few counts. V usage is TRBV3-1 and J usage is TRBJ1-3, with D possibly matching TRBD1 (6 bases). The germline V gene has CDR1 LGHDT and CDR2 YNNKEL (reference sequence). The CDR3 runs 16 residues. The ends were cut back, 4 bases at V and 0 bases at J, with 13 bases in the middle. The CDR3 bases are TGTGCCAGCAGCCGCGGACAGTTTTTCTCTGGAAACACCATATATTTT. This gives the protein CASSRGQFFSGNTIYF.

The genes are TRBV30 and TRBJ1-2, with 9 bases fitting TRBD1. There are 14 residues in the CDR3. J was trimmed by 5 bases and V by 5 bases; bases with no gene match: 9. Germline CDR1 reads GTSNPN; CDR2 reads SVGIG (reference sequence). DNA for the CDR3: TGTGCCTGGGGGGCCATAGGGACAGGGTATGGCTACACCTTC. It yields the protein CAWGAIGTGYGYTF. Full variable domain (rest looked up from reference TRBV30 and TRBJ1-2): SQTIHQWPATLVQPVGSPLSLECTVEGTSNPNLYWYRQAAGRGLQLLFYSVGIGQISSEVPQNLSASRPQDRQFILSSKKLLLSDSGFYLCAWGAIGTGYGYTFGSGTRLTVV.

This clonotype was counted at least ten times. The V call is TRBV29-1, the J call TRBJ1-1, with 9 bases that match TRBD1. Germline CDR1 and CDR2: SQVTM and ANQGSEA. The CDR3 totals 12 residues. Unmatched junction bases numbered 3, after V lost 6 bases and J lost 4 bases. CDR3 in DNA: TGCAGCGTCCCGGACAGGGGCACTGAAGCTTTCTTT. Its translation: CSVPDRGTEAFF.

There are many counts of this clonotype. The chain uses TRBV3-1 and TRBJ2-1; D is uncertain. Germline values: CDR1 LGHDT, CDR2 YNNKEL (reference sequence). The V end lost 0 bases, the J end lost 0 bases, and 6 bases lay between the germline ends. CDR3 length: 15 residues. The CDR3 DNA sequence: TGTGCCAGCAGCCAAGACAGGCTCTCCTACAATGAGCAGTTCTTC. Translated, it gives CASSQDRLSYNEQFF.

This clonotype was counted between two and nine times. The chain uses TRBV18 and TRBJ1-3; TRBD1 is a possible D gene (6 bases). The CDR3 length is 17 residues. Trimming cost V 6 bases and J 0 bases, with 18 bases left between them. In germline, CDR1 is KGHSH, CDR2 LQKENI. CDR3 residues: CASSPTETGVSGNTIYF. For the CDR3, the DNA is TGTGCCAGCTCGCCAACAGAGACAGGAGTCTCTGGAAACACCATATATTTT.

This sequence joins TRBV11-1 and TRBJ2-3, with a tentative D call TRBD2 (6 bases). V lost 1 base and J lost 1, with 15 bases in between. CDR3 length: 17 residues. CDR1 and CDR2 from the germline V gene are SGHAT and FQDESV (reference sequence). The CDR3 DNA is TGTGCCAGCAGCTTAGGCAGTGCCGGGAGTCGCACAGATACGCAGTATTTT. This translates into CASSLGSAGSRTDTQYF.

In its sample, this clonotype was seen many times. The rearrangement joins TRBV6-2 or TRBV6-3 to TRBJ1-2, with D uncertain. The CDR3 loop spans 13 amino acids. Germline values: CDR1 MNHEY, CDR2 SVGEGT. The germline V and J ends were trimmed by 5 bases and 4 bases, with 11 bases remaining between them. Here the CDR3 DNA reads TGTGCCAGCAGTCACCCGTCGGCCTATGGCTACACCTTC. Protein product: CASSHPSAYGYTF.